This T cell receptor (beta chain) was sequenced in a study of beta chain features in type 1 diabetes. The CDR3 has 15 residues. V lost 2 bases and J 3 bases, leaving 13 bases between the germline ends. Germline V gene data show CDR1 as KGHSH and CDR2 as LQKENI. In this sample, this clone turned up a few times. What was sequenced were expressed TCRB transcripts, since all of the isolated RNA had been reverse transcribed. Profiled with immunoSEQ multiplex PCR; TCRdb holds only in-frame clones, not every one. The table has 860,000 or so clones, 17% seen once. The receptor comes from a woman between 18 and 29 years old in good health. The chain combines TRBV18 with TRBJ2-5, with a weak D call TRBD1 (5 bases). The sequencing sample was made of naive CD4+ T cells from blood. The CDR3 DNA reads TGTGCCAGCTCACCAAGGGTAACAGGAGAAGAGACCCAGTACTTC. This sequence encodes CASSPRVTGEETQYF. Full variable domain (rest looked up from reference TRBV18 and TRBJ2-5): NAGVMQNPRHLVRRRGQEARLRCSPMKGHSHVYWYRQLPEEGLKFMVYLQKENIIDESGMPKERFSAEFPKEGPSILRIQQVVRGDSAAYFCASSPRVTGEETQYFGPGTRLLVL.